This T cell receptor (beta chain) was sequenced for a study of CD8 T cells in ankylosing spondylitis. Germline V gene sequence: CDR1 SQVTM, CDR2 ANQGSEA. Trimming cost V 7 bases and J 6 bases; bases outside gene matches: 5. The CDR3 sequence is 14 residues long. Overall study results and limits: Peripheral blood held disease-linked clones only at relatively low frequency, and these were CD8+. Apparently characteristic of ankylosing spondylitis blood was a TCR beta motif (about 8 highly homologous variants).

Each TCR beta library was made by quantitative 5'-RACE that incorporated molecular barcodes. Each CDR3 protein is one row after TCRdb ran MiXCR on the 5' RACE reads. Of a few hundred thousand distinct CDR3 sequences detected, approximately 12% appear once; the ten largest clones hold 6.8%. Many counts were recorded for this clonotype. The antigen remains undetermined. The receptor comes from a male donor with ankylosing spondylitis or in good health (not recorded which). J is TRBJ2-1 and V is TRBV29-1; 14 nucleotides agree with TRBD2. The sequenced sample consisted of blood, either unsorted or a sorted T cell fraction (not recorded which). The CDR3 coding sequence is TGCAGCGCCGTGGGACTAGCGGGAGTCAATGAGCAGTTCTTC. Amino acids: CSAVGLAGVNEQFF.